Below, one T cell receptor beta chain is given with its context. Antigen: not known. This PCR relied on a set of 60 Vbeta primers and 13 Jbeta primers. Data came from immunoSEQ multiplex PCR; TCRdb stores just in-frame clones and leaves some out. The sample includes some 140,000 clones. The CDR3 has 14 residues. V was clipped by 5 bases and J by 5 bases; unmatched bases: 3. From germline, CDR1 is SGHTA and CDR2 FQGNSA. The data derive from a study of cytomegalovirus exposure and HLA in healthy donors. General study points: Reportedly, TCR beta sequences accurately predicted HLA-A and HLA-B alleles in most subjects. Cytomegalovirus status was reportedly diagnosed by the classifier with high specificity and sensitivity. CMV antigen specificity of a few CMV-associated chains was confirmed in vitro.

Material for sequencing was PBMCs. This TCR was sampled from a woman aged 40 to 49 in good health and CMV-seronegative. The V and J genes are TRBV7-2 and TRBJ1-6; 7 bases fit TRBD1. CDR3 DNA: TGTGCCAGCAGCCCACAGGGGAATAATTCACCCCTCCACTTT. Translated: CASSPQGNNSPLHF.